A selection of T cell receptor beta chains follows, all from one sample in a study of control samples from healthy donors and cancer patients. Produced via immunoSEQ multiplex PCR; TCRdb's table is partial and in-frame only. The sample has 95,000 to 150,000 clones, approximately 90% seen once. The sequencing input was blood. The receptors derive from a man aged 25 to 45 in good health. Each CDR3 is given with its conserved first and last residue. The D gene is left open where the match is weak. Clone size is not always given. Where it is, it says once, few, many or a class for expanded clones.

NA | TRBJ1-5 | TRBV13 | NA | CASSRNNQPQHF | TGTGCCAGCAGCCGGAACAATCAGCCCCAGCATTTT
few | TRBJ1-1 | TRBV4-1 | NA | CASSNVPNTEAFF | TGCGCCAGCAGCAACGTCCCGAACACTGAAGCTTTCTTT
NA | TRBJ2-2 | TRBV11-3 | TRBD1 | CASSLEFQGAVGELFF | TGTGCCAGCAGCTTAGAATTCCAGGGGGCGGTCGGGGAGCTGTTTTTT
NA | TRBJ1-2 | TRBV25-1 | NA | CATGHNYGYTF | TGTGCCACTGGACACAACTATGGCTACACCTTC
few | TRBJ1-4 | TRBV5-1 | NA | CASSPGLATNEKLFF | TGCGCCAGCAGCCCGGGCCTTGCAACTAATGAAAAACTGTTTTTT
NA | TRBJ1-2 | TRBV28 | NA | CASKVSPFGNYGYTF | TGTGCCAGCAAAGTCAGCCCATTCGGTAACTATGGCTACACCTTC
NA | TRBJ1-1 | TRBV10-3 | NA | CAISEEGRTEAFF | TGTGCCATCAGTGAGGAGGGTAGGACTGAAGCTTTCTTT
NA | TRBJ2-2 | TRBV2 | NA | CASSLDGTGELFF | TGTGCCAGCAGCTTGGACGGCACCGGGGAGCTGTTTTTT
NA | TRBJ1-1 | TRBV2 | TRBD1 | CASSGDRRNTEAFF | TGTGCCAGCAGTGGGGACAGGAGGAACACTGAAGCTTTCTTT
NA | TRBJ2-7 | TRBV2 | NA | CASSPPPGGNEQYF | TGTGCCAGCAGTCCCCCTCCAGGGGGGAACGAGCAGTACTTC
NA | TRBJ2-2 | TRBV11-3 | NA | CASSLNENTGELFF | TGTGCCAGCAGCTTAAATGAGAACACCGGGGAGCTGTTTTTT
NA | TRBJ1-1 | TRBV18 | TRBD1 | CASSPTGDTEAFF | TGTGCCAGCTCACCTACAGGGGACACTGAAGCTTTCTTT
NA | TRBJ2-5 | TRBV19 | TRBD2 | CASSIFPSGFQETQYF | TGTGCCAGTAGTATCTTCCCTAGCGGGTTTCAAGAGACCCAGTACTTC
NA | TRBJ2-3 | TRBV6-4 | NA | CASSDSADGGDTQYF | TGTGCCAGCAGTGACTCGGCGGACGGGGGAGATACGCAGTATTTT
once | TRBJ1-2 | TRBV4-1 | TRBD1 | CASSLGQGYGYTF | TGCGCCAGCAGCCTCGGACAGGGATATGGCTACACCTTC
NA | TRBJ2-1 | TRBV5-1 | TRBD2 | CASSLESGAYNEQFF | TGCGCCAGCAGCTTGGAAAGCGGGGCTTACAATGAGCAGTTCTTC
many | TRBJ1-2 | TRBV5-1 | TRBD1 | CASSGTGFGYTF | TGCGCCAGCAGCGGGACAGGTTTTGGCTACACCTTC
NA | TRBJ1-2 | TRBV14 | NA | CASSQVREGAYGYTF | TGTGCCAGCAGCCAAGTCCGGGAAGGGGCCTATGGCTACACCTTC
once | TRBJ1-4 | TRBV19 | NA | CASSVDGNEKLFF | TGTGCCAGTAGTGTAGACGGCAATGAAAAACTGTTTTTT
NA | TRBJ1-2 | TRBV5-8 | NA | CASSGKGKDTYGYTF | TGTGCCAGCAGCGGCAAAGGGAAGGACACCTATGGCTACACCTTC
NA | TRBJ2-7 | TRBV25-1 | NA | CASSAPGHLSYEQYF | TGTGCCAGCAGTGCACCGGGACATCTCTCCTACGAGCAGTACTTC
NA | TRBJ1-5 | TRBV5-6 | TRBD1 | CASSLNFGPGTGFNQPQHF | TGTGCCAGCAGCTTGAATTTTGGGCCGGGGACAGGGTTCAATCAGCCCCAGCATTTT
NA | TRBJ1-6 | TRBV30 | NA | CAWSVRRISSYNSPLHF | TGTGCCTGGAGTGTAAGACGGATCAGCTCCTATAATTCACCCCTCCACTTT
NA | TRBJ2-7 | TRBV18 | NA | CASSPSGKGTYEQYF | TGTGCCAGCTCACCTTCGGGGAAAGGTACCTACGAGCAGTACTTC
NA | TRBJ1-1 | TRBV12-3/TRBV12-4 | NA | CASSWGSNEAFF | TGTGCCAGCAGTTGGGGGAGTAACGAAGCTTTCTTT
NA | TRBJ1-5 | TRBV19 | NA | CASSPWTADYQPQHF | TGTGCCAGTAGTCCCTGGACAGCGGACTATCAGCCCCAGCATTTT
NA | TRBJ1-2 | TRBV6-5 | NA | CASSSGTYGYTF | TGTGCCAGCAGTTCTGGGACTTATGGCTACACCTTC
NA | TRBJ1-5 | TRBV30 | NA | CAWRAGDQPQHF | TGTGCCTGGAGGGCAGGGGATCAGCCCCAGCATTTT
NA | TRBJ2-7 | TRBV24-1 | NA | CATSDTGQSSYEQYF | TGTGCCACCAGTGATACAGGACAGAGCTCCTACGAGCAGTACTTC